The 16 T cell receptor beta chains listed next were all sequenced from one sample in a study of CD8 T cells in ankylosing spondylitis. TCRdb re-called the 5' RACE reads through MiXCR, storing one row per CDR3 protein. This repertoire shows roughly 130,000 distinct CDR3 sequences, roughly 8.3% found once; its top ten account for 7.3%. Sequencing was carried out using synovial fluid, either unsorted or a sorted T cell fraction (not recorded which). The source of these receptors is a male donor with ankylosing spondylitis.

This clonotype came up many times. The chain has TRBV29-1 and TRBJ1-2, with a tentative D call TRBD1 (5 bases). Trimming shortened V by 0 bases and J by 1 base, and 27 bases separated the two germline ends. CDR3 length: 20 amino acids. From germline, CDR1 is SQVTM and CDR2 ANQGSEA. The CDR3 is CSVEEREVRPGSQLNYGYTF. The CDR3, as DNA: TGCAGCGTTGAAGAAAGAGAGGTGCGCCCAGGGAGCCAACTTAACTATGGCTACACCTTC.

This clonotype was detected many times. In DNA, the CDR3 is TGTGCCACCAGTGATTCGAGGAGGGGGTGGGGAGAGACCCAGTACTTC. It yields the protein CATSDSRRGWGETQYF. This chain uses TRBV24-1 with TRBJ2-5; D assignment may be TRBD1 or TRBD2 (6 bases each). The CDR3 loop spans 16 amino acids. With 2 bases removed from V and 4 bases from J, the gap between germline ends came to 16 bases. Germline V gives CDR1 KGHDR, CDR2 SFDVKD.

This clonotype has ten or more counts. The chain employs TRBV5-4 and TRBJ2-3, with a possible D match to TRBD2 (7 bases). CDR1 and CDR2 (germline): SGHNT, YYREEE (reference sequence). V dropped 6 bases and J dropped 3 bases, with 17 bases sitting between them. CDR3 length equals 15 residues. The CDR3 reads CASTKKEGGTDTQYF. CDR3 in DNA: TGTGCCAGCACCAAGAAGGAGGGGGGGACAGATACGCAGTATTTT.

The CDR3 DNA sequence: TGCGCCAGCAGCTTGGGACTAGACAAGATAAATGAGCAGTTCTTC. Encoded protein: CASSLGLDKINEQFF. The chain carries TRBV5-1 and TRBJ2-1, with a weak D call TRBD2 (6 bases). The ends were cut back, 0 bases at V and 7 bases at J, with 14 bases in the middle. The CDR3 is made up of 15 amino acids. Germline CDR1 reads SGHRS; CDR2 reads YFSETQ.

CDR3 region: CSARFVEQYF. Here the CDR3 DNA reads TGCAGTGCTAGGTTCGTCGAGCAGTACTTC. The chain has TRBV20-1 and TRBJ2-7; D is unclear. The germline gives CDR1 DFQATT, CDR2 SNEGSKA (reference sequence). Between the trimmed V and J ends, which lost 3 bases and 6 bases, there was a span of 6 bases. The CDR3 runs to 10 residues.

Only a few counts were recorded for this clonotype. The chain carries TRBV5-1 and TRBJ1-2, with 8 nucleotides matching TRBD1. V shed 2 bases, J shed 9 bases, and the junction held 9 bases outside the gene matches. The CDR3 covers 14 residues. Looked up from germline, CDR1 is SGHRS and CDR2 is YFSETQ. CDR3 sequence (DNA): TGCGCCAGCAGCTTCGCAGGGGGCGCGGAAAGCTACACCTTC. It specifies CASSFAGGAESYTF.

The chain joins TRBV29-1 to TRBJ1-6, with D possibly being TRBD1 (6 bases). V dropped 0 bases and J dropped 15 bases, with 9 bases sitting between them. There are 11 residues in the CDR3. Germline-derived CDR1 and CDR2 are SQVTM and ANQGSEA. The CDR3 DNA sequence: TGCAGCGTTGAAGAAGACAGGAACCTCCACTTT. Amino acids: CSVEEDRNLHF.

The table lists this clonotype with a few counts. The chain joins TRBV6-2 or TRBV6-3 to TRBJ2-2, with D perhaps TRBD1 (5 bases). Germline-derived CDR1 and CDR2 are MNHEY and SVGEGT. V was pared by 4 bases and J by 5 bases, with 20 bases between. The CDR3 has 17 residues. CDR3 nucleotides: TGTGCCAGCAGTTCGGGCAGGGTCGTCTTTGGGACCGGGGAGCTGTTTTTT. This codes for CASSSGRVVFGTGELFF.

V usage is TRBV7-3 and J usage is TRBJ2-3, with D maybe TRBD2 (7 bases). The germline V and J ends were trimmed by 1 base and 0 bases, with 17 bases remaining between them. The CDR3 sequence is 18 residues long. Germline V lookup: CDR1 SGHTA, CDR2 FQGTGA. DNA of the CDR3: TGTGCCAGCAGCTTAAGAGGCTCGGGCGGGGGCAGCACAGATACGCAGTATTTT. It specifies CASSLRGSGGGSTDTQYF.

This clonotype was picked up many times. This chain connects TRBV7-6 to TRBJ1-1; D ambiguous. Germline V gene data show CDR1 as SGHVS and CDR2 as FNYEAQ. Trimming took 5 bases from V and 0 from J, leaving 7 bases between them. The CDR3 is made up of 13 amino acids. CDR3 coding DNA: TGTGCCAGCAGCGCCGACCTGAACACTGAAGCTTTCTTT. Translating gives CASSADLNTEAFF.

This clonotype was counted at least ten times. V gene TRBV3-1 combines with J gene TRBJ1-2; 9 bases are a match to TRBD1. After removal of 5 bases from V and 8 bases from J, the junction contained 9 bases not matched to a gene. Germline V gives CDR1 LGHDT, CDR2 YNNKEL (reference sequence). This CDR3 spans 14 amino acids. CDR3 in amino acids: CASSTRTGALGYTF. CDR3 DNA sequence: TGTGCCAGCAGCACACGGACAGGGGCGCTCGGCTACACCTTC. Full variable domain (rest looked up from reference TRBV3-1 and TRBJ1-2): DTAVSQTPKYLVTQMGNDKSIKCEQNLGHDTMYWYKQDSKKFLKIMFSYNNKELIINETVPNRFSPKSPDKAHLNLHINSLELGDSAVYFCASSTRTGALGYTFGSGTRLTVV.

This clonotype was counted at least ten times. CDR3 in DNA: TGCGCCAGCACTGAGGGAAGCACAGATACGCAGTATTTT. Protein product: CASTEGSTDTQYF. The chain combines TRBV5-1 with TRBJ2-3; D is possibly TRBD2 (5 bases). V dropped 6 bases and J dropped 0 bases, with 8 bases sitting between them. Germline assignment: CDR1 SGHRS and CDR2 YFSETQ. This CDR3 spans 13 amino acids.

This clonotype was counted at least ten times. The chain combines TRBV2 with TRBJ2-3; 15 bases are shared with TRBD2. Germline V lookup: CDR1 SNHLY, CDR2 FYNNEI. The CDR3 has 13 amino acids. V shed 8 bases, J shed 11 bases, and the junction held 5 bases outside the gene matches. The CDR3 DNA sequence: TGTGCCAGCGGACTAGCGGGGGGGGGAAAGCAGTATTTT. It encodes CASGLAGGGKQYF.

This clonotype was detected only a few times. The chain couples TRBV15 to TRBJ1-1, with D hard to call. Per germline, CDR1 LNHNV and CDR2 YYDKDF (reference sequence). Trimming shortened V by 1 base and J by 7 bases, and 7 bases separated the two germline ends. The length of the CDR3 is 12 residues. The CDR3 DNA is TGTGCCACCAGCAGAGTACCGGGTGAAGCTTTCTTT. Translated: CATSRVPGEAFF.

V and J are TRBV5-1 and TRBJ2-2, with D possibly being TRBD1 (6 bases). This CDR3 spans 15 amino acids. V lost 4 bases and J lost 1, with 11 bases in between. Germline loops: CDR1 SGHRS, CDR2 YFSETQ. The chain's CDR3 is CASSAKQGNTGELFF. CDR3 DNA: TGCGCCAGCAGCGCGAAACAGGGGAACACCGGGGAGCTGTTTTTT. The variable domain in full, completed from reference TRBV5-1 and TRBJ2-2, reads KAGVTQTPRYLIKTRGQQVTLSCSPISGHRSVSWYQQTPGQGLQFLFEYFSETQRNKGNFPGRFSGRQFSNSRSEMNVSTLELGDSALYLCASSAKQGNTGELFFGEGSRLTVL.

The gene calls are TRBV20-1 and TRBJ1-2; 7 positions agree with TRBD1. J lost 0 bases, V lost 3 bases, and 4 bases had no gene match. Germline V lookup: CDR1 DFQATT, CDR2 SNEGSKA (reference sequence). There are 14 residues in the CDR3. The DNA of the CDR3 is TGCAGTGCTAGCACCGGGACAGCTAACTATGGCTACACCTTC. Translation gives CSASTGTANYGYTF.